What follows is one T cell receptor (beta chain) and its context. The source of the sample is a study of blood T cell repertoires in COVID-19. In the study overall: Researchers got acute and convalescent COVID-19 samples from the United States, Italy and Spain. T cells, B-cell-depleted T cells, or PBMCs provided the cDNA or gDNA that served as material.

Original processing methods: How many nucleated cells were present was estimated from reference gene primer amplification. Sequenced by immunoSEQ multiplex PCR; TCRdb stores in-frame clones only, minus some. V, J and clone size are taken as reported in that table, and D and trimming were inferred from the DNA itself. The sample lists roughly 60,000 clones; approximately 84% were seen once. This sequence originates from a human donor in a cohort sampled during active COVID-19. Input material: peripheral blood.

DNA of the CDR3: TGTGCCAGCAGCTGGGAGCAAGAGACCCAGTACTTC. Translation gives CASSWEQETQYF. The V call is TRBV5-5, the J call TRBJ2-5; a weak D match, TRBD2 (5 bases). The germline V and J ends were trimmed by 3 bases and 2 bases, with 5 bases remaining between them. Germline V CDR1 and CDR2: SGHKS, YYEKEE (reference sequence). The CDR3 runs 12 residues.